This T cell receptor beta chain was documented in a study of T-cell memory formation after mild COVID-19. Whole-study results and caveats: While clones contracting from day 15 to 85 were balanced between CD4 and CD8, later expanders leaned CD4+. Second-wave clones reaching peak frequency on day 37 lacked confirmed SARS-CoV-2 specificity.

This clonotype has ten or more counts. Its cognate antigen is unknown. The 5'RACE method, run with constant-segment primers, produced TCR alpha and TCR beta cDNA libraries (carrying sample barcodes and UMIs). MiXCR, run by TCRdb on the 5' RACE reads, gives a single entry per CDR3 protein. The sample carries approximately 390,000 distinct CDR3 sequences, more than 15% recorded once. CDR1 and CDR2 from the germline V gene are MDHEN and SYDVKM. The CDR3 loop spans 10 amino acids. Trimming cost V 6 bases and J 1 base, with 0 bases left between them. The chain uses TRBV28 and TRBJ2-5; D call uncertain. The material sequenced was PBMCs or a T cell subset sorted from them (not recorded which). The source of this sequence is a man younger than 35 who had mild COVID-19 (a few samples of this study predate the infection). Cell type and time point are not known. The CDR3 is CASSQETQYF. DNA of the CDR3: TGTGCCAGCAGCCAAGAGACCCAGTACTTC. Full variable domain (remainder filled in from reference TRBV28 and TRBJ2-5): DVKVTQSSRYLVKRTGEKVFLECVQDMDHENMFWYRQDPGLGLRLIYFSYDVKMKEKGDIPEGYSVSREKKERFSLILESASTNQTSMYLCASSQETQYFGPGTRLLVL.